The clone carrying this TCR beta chain was seen a few times. Its specificity is unknown. One end of the junction does not line up with germline, which may come from a read error. TCRdb analysed the RT-PCR reads with MiXCR anew, one entry per CDR3 protein. The sample comprises 710,000 or so distinct CDR3 sequences, about 15% of which are singletons, and around a tenth rests with the top ten. Germline V gives CDR1 SGHDT, CDR2 YYEEEE. The CDR3 consists of 13 residues. These data come from a study of response to subunit inactivated influenza vaccine. Study-level points and caveats: The authors offered the suggestion that each seasonal influenza vaccination recruits few new T cells.

The sequence came from a man in his forties or fifties who received an inactivated influenza vaccine. The sample here was PBMCs from blood, taken 11 to 12 days after vaccination. The V and J genes are TRBV5-6 and TRBJ1-1, with D perhaps matching TRBD1 (5 bases). The CDR3 reads CASSLGSGPGGDF. Here the CDR3 DNA reads TGTGCCAGCAGCTTGGGAAGCGGTCCTGGGGGGGATTTT.